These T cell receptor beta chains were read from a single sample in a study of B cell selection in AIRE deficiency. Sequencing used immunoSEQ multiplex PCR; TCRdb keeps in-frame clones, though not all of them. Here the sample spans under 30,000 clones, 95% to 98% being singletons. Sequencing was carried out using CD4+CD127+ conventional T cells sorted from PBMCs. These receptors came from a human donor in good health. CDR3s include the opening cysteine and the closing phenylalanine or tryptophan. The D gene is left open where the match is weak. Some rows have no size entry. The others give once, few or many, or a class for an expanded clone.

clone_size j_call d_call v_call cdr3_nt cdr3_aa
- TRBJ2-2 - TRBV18 TGTGCCAGCTCACCACGGCCGGTGAACACCGGGGAGCTGTTTTTT CASSPRPVNTGELFF
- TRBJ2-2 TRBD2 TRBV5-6 TGTGCCAGCAGCTCCTTAGCGGGAGGGTCGCCCGGGGAGCTGTTTTTT CASSSLAGGSPGELFF
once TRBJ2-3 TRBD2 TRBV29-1 TGCAGCGTTGAACAACTAGCGGGAGGTGGAGATACGCAGTATTTT CSVEQLAGGGDTQYF
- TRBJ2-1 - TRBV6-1 TGTGCCAGCATTGGCAGGGGAGATTACAATGAGCAGTTCTTC CASIGRGDYNEQFF
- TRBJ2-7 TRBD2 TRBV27 TGTGCCAGCAGTCTCGGGAGGACGACAGTCCACGAGCAGTACTTC CASSLGRTTVHEQYF
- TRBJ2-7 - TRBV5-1 TGCGCCAGCAGCTTGGCTGGGCGTCCCTACGAGCAGTACTTC CASSLAGRPYEQYF
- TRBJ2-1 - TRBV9 TGTGCCAGCAGCGTCGGACAGTCCCCCTACAATGAGCAGTTCTTC CASSVGQSPYNEQFF
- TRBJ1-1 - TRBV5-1 TGCGCCAGCAGCTTGGACAGGGCGGGCACTGAAGCTTTCTTT CASSLDRAGTEAFF
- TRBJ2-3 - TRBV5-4 TGTGCCAGCAGCTTGGGAAACCTTCCTCGCACAGATACGCAGTATTTT CASSLGNLPRTDTQYF
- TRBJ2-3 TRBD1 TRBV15 TGTGCCACCAGCAGCGCTCCGGGACAGGGGGCCCATACGCAGTATTTT CATSSAPGQGAHTQYF
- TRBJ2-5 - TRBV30 TGTGCCTGGAGTGTAGGTTTGGGACATAGGTCGGAGACCCAGTACTTC CAWSVGLGHRSETQYF
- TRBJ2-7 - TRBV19 TGTGCCAGTAGGGACAGTCGCCGATACGAGCAGTACTTC CASRDSRRYEQYF
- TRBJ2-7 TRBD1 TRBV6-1 TGTGCCAGCAACCGGGACAGGGGGCGGGAGCAGTACTTC CASNRDRGREQYF
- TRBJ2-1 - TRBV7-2 TGTGCCAGCGGATCCGGGACTCCCTCCTACAATGAGCAGTTCTTC CASGSGTPSYNEQFF
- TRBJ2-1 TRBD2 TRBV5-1 TGCGCCAGCAGCCCTGGACTAGCGGACTACAATGAGCAGTTCTTC CASSPGLADYNEQFF
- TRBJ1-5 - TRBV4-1 TGCGCCAGCAGCCAAGAAGGGCAGGCGGACCAGCCCCAGCATTTT CASSQEGQADQPQHF
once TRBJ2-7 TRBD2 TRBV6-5 TGTGCCATTAACCGACTAGCGGGAGGGGAAGAGCAGTACTTC CAINRLAGGEEQYF
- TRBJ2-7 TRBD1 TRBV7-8 TGTGCCAGCAGCTTAACGACAGGGTATGAGTCCTACGAGCAGTACTTC CASSLTTGYESYEQYF
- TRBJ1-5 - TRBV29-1 TGCAGCGTTAAACAGGATAGCAATCAGCCCCAGCATTTT CSVKQDSNQPQHF
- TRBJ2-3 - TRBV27 TGTGCCAGCAGTTTGAGGGGTAGCACAGATACGCAGTATTTT CASSLRGSTDTQYF
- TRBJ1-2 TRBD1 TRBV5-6 TGTGCCAGCAGCTTGGTCGACAGGGGGAACTATGGCTACACCTTC CASSLVDRGNYGYTF
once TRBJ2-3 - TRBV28 TGTGCCAGCAGCAAGCAATCGGCTAAAAGGTATTTT CASSKQSAKRYF
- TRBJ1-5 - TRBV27 TGTGCCAGCAGTTTTTCCCATAGCAATCAGCCCCAGCATTTT CASSFSHSNQPQHF
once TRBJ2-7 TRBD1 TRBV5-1 TGCGCCAGCAGCTTACAGGGGACGGTATACGAGCAGTACTTC CASSLQGTVYEQYF
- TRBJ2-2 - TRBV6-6 TGTGCCAGCAGTAACGCTCAGGGGAGGAACACCGGGGAGCTGTTTTTT CASSNAQGRNTGELFF
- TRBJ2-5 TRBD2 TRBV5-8 TGTGCCAGCAGCCCTAGGACTAGTCTGGAGACCCAGTACTTC CASSPRTSLETQYF
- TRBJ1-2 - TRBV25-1 TGTGCCAGCAGTGAACCGGGGGGCTACACCTTC CASSEPGGYTF
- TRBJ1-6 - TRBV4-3 TGCGCCAGCAGCCGGGACACAGGGAATTCACCCCTCCACTTT CASSRDTGNSPLHF
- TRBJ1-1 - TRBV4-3 TGCGCCAGCAGCCAGGACAGGAACACTGAAGCTTTCTTT CASSQDRNTEAFF
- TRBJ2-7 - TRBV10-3 TGTGCCATCAGTGAAAACTACGAGCAGTACTTC CAISENYEQYF
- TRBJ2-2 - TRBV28 TGTGCCAGCGGGGGACTCTCACTGATCACCGGGGAGCTGTTTTTT CASGGLSLITGELFF
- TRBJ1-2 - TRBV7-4 TGTGCCAGCAGCTTAGTGGCAGGAAACTATGGCTACACCTTC CASSLVAGNYGYTF
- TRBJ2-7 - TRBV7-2 TGTGCCAGCAGCCGGTCGGCTTCTGTTTCCTACGAGCAGTACTTC CASSRSASVSYEQYF
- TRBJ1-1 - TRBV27 TGTGCCAGCAGTTTTGGGGGGCACAGTTTGAACACTGAAGCTTTCTTT CASSFGGHSLNTEAFF
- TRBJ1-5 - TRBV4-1 TGCGCCAGCAGCCAAGATATGGCCGGCCAGCCCCAGCATTTT CASSQDMAGQPQHF
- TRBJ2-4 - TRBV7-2 TGTGCCAGCAGCACTTACAGGGTCGGAGCCAAAAACATTCAGTACTTC CASSTYRVGAKNIQYF
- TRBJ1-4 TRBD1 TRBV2 TGTGCCAGCAGTAAACAGGGGGGGGATGAAAAACTGTTTTTT CASSKQGGDEKLFF
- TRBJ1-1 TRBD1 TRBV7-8 TGTGCCAGCAGCTTAGCAGGGACAGGTAGTTTGAACACTGAAGCTTTCTTT CASSLAGTGSLNTEAFF
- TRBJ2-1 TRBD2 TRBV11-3 TGTGCCAGCAGCTCTAGCGGGGGCTCCTACAATGAGCAGTTCTTC CASSSSGGSYNEQFF
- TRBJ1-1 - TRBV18 TGTGCCAGCTCCCCCACAGGGAGAAACACTGAAGCTTTCTTT CASSPTGRNTEAFF
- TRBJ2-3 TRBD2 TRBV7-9 TGTGCCAGCAGCCTCGGGACTAGCGGCACAGATACGCAGTATTTT CASSLGTSGTDTQYF
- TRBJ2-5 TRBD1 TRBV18 TGTGCCAGCTCACCCCGGACAGGGGAAGAGACCCAGTACTTC CASSPRTGEETQYF
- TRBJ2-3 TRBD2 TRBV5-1 TGCGCCAGCAGCCTCGGGACTAGCGGGACTCTTAAGGATACGCAGTATTTT CASSLGTSGTLKDTQYF
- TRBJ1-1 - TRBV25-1 TGTGCCAGCGAGAGGGGAGGGGGTCACACTGAAGCTTTCTTT CASERGGGHTEAFF
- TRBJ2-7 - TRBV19 TGTGCCAGTAGTCCCCGTTTGGGGGTACAGTACTTC CASSPRLGVQYF
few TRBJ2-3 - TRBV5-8 TGTGCCAGCAGCTTGGCCCTACTAGAGACAGATACGCAGTATTTT CASSLALLETDTQYF
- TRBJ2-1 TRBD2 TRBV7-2 TGTGCCAGCAGCTTAGCCGGGAGGGAGCAGTTCTTC CASSLAGREQFF
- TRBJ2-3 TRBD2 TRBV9 TGTGCCAGCAGCGTCCTGGCGGGGGGGACAGATACGCAGTATTTT CASSVLAGGTDTQYF
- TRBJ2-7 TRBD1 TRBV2 TGTGCCAGCAGTCCACCGGGACAGGGCTACGAGCAGTACTTC CASSPPGQGYEQYF
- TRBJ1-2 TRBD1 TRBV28 TGTGCCAGCAGTTTAACGGGACAGGGGACCGATGGCTACACCTTC CASSLTGQGTDGYTF
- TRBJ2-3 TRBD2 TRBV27 TGTGCCAGCAGGCTAGCGGGAGCTAGCACAGATACGCAGTATTTT CASRLAGASTDTQYF
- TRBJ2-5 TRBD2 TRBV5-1 TGCGCCAGCAGCTTAACGGGAGGCGAAGAGACCCAGTACTTC CASSLTGGEETQYF
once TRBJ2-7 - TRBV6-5 TGTGCCAGCAAATCTGGATGGGGACCACAATACGAGCAGTACTTC CASKSGWGPQYEQYF
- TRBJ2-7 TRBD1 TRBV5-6 TGTGCCAGCAGCTCCGGGACAGGGTACGAGCAGTACTTC CASSSGTGYEQYF